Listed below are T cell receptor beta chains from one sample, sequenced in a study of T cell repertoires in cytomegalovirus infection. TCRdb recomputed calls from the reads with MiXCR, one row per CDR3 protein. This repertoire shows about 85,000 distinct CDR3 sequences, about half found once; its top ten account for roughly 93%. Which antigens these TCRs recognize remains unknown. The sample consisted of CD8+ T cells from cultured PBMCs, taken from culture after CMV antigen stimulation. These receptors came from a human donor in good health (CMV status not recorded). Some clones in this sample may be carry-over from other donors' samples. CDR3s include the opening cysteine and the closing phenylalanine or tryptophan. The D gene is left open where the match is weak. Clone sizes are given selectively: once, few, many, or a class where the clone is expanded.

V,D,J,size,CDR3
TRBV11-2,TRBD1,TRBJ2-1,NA,CASSPTGANEQFF
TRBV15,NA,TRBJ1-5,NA,CATSRETRRNQPQHF
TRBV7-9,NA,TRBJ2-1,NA,CASSLRTNVYNEQFF
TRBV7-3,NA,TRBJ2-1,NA,CASSLSSGNNEQFF
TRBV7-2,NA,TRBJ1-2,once,CASSLGPRGPPSYGYTF
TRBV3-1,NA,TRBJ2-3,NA,CASSQGRNTDTQYF
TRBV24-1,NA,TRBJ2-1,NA,CATSDSLSSYNEQFF
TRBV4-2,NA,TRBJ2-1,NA,CASDGQRQGGPGEQFF
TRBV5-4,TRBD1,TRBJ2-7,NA,CASSPDRRGPYEQYF
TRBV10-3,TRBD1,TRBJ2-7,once,CAISEQQGVTYEQYF
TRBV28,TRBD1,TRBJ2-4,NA,CASSEQGAGTKNIQYF
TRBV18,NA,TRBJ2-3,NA,CASSPGTYTDTQYF
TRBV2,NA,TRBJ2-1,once,CASIGNEQFF
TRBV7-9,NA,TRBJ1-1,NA,CASDKALLPEAFF
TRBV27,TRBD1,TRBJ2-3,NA,CASSRAGGSDTQYF
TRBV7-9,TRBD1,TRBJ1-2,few,CASSLVQGAVGYTF
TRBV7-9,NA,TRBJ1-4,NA,CASSLLGVAANEKLFF
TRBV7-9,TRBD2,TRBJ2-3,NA,CASIPGGAGTDTQYF
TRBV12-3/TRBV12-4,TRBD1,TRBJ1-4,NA,CASTLGTGGNEKLFF
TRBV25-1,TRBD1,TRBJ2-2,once,CASRGQGTNTGELFF
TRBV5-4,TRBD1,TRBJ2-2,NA,CASSTGQGDYTGELFF
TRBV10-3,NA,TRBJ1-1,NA,CAISDLSGTEAFF
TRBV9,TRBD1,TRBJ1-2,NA,CASSTPLDRGDDGYTF
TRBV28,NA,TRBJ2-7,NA,CASSYNAYEQYF
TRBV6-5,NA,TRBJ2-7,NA,CASSTGSHYEQYF
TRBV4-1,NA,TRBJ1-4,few,CASSQGGKLFF
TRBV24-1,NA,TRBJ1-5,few,CATSDRESQHF
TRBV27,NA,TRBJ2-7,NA,CASSFRQDGPYEQYF
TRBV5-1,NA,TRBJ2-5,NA,CASRQKQETQYF
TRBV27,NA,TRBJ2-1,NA,CASSPLNRGNEQFF
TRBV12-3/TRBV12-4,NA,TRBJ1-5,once,CASSLWGSSNQPQHF
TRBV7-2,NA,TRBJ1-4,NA,CASSLNGRDEKLFF
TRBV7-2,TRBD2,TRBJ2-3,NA,CASRTTSGRNTQYF
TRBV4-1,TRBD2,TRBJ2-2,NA,CASRPAGGPLNTGELFF
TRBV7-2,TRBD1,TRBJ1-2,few,CASSLGQGPSIYGYTF
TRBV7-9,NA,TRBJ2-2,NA,CASSLSGTNTGELFF
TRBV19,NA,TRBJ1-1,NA,CASYGGDTRRLNTEAFF
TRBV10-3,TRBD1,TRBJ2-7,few,CAIRPGTAYEQYF
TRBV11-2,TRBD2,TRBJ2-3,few,CASSHGTSVRTDTQYF
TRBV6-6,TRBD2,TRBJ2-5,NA,CASSNGRSETQYF
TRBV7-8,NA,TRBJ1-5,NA,CASSDLEGEVGRQPQHF
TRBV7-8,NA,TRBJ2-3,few,CASSFRGRPSTDTQYF